A single sample is the source of the 30 T cell receptor beta chains below, sequenced in a study of blood T cell repertoires in COVID-19. Data came from immunoSEQ multiplex PCR; TCRdb stores just in-frame clones and leaves some out. The table records over 200,000 clones, about nine tenths of them present only once. Sequencing input: PBMCs or T cells enriched from blood (not recorded which). Receptors were obtained from a young man who had recovered from COVID-19.

The chain combines TRBV7-9 with TRBJ2-1, with 13 nucleotides matching TRBD2. Germline V gives CDR1 SEHNR, CDR2 FQNEAQ (reference sequence). V trimming: 5 bases; J trimming: 13 bases; junction bases outside the gene matches: 11. CDR3 length: 15 amino acids. CDR3 coding DNA: TGTGCCAGCAGCCTCGATTTGGGACTAGCGGGGAGTCAGTTCTTC. This gives the protein CASSLDLGLAGSQFF.

The chain is built from TRBV5-8 and TRBJ2-7, with 8 bases aligning to TRBD1. With 4 bases clipped from V and 6 bases from J, the junction kept 3 bases outside the gene matches. Germline V gene data show CDR1 as SGHTS and CDR2 as YDEGEE. The CDR3 extends over 12 amino acids. For the CDR3, the DNA is TGTGCCAGCAGCCAGACAGGGGTCGAGCAGTACTTC. This gives the protein CASSQTGVEQYF. The full variable domain, completed using reference TRBV5-8 and TRBJ2-7, is EAGVTQSPTHLIKTRGQQATLRCSPISGHTSVYWYQQALGLGLQFLLWYDEGEERNRGNFPPRFSGRQFPNYSSELNVNALELEDSALYLCASSQTGVEQYFGPGTRLTVT.

The V call is TRBV5-1, the J call TRBJ2-5; TRBD1 aligns across 7 bases. The ends lost 4 bases at V and 5 bases at J; junction bases unmatched: 5. The CDR3 contains 13 residues. Germline CDR1 is SGHRS and CDR2 is YFSETQ. In DNA, the CDR3 is TGCGCCAGCAGCAATTACAGGGGTGAGACCCAGTACTTC. As protein: CASSNYRGETQYF.

This chain joins TRBV5-4 and TRBJ2-3; D might be TRBD2 (5 bases). This CDR3 has 15 amino acids. Trimming pared 1 base from V and 5 bases from J, leaving 14 bases between. Looked up from germline, CDR1 is SGHNT and CDR2 is YYREEE (reference sequence). The CDR3 region has the DNA TGTGCCAGCAGCTTGTCGGGGAATCTCAGAGATACGCAGTATTTT. It codes for CASSLSGNLRDTQYF.

The rearrangement uses TRBV4-1 and TRBJ2-1; 9 positions match TRBD1. The CDR3 is 16 residues long. Germline CDR1 and CDR2: MGHRA and YSYEKL. Trimming took 0 bases from V and 1 from J; bases not matched to a gene: 1. CDR3 sequence: CASSQEGQGSYNEQFF. CDR3 DNA: TGCGCCAGCAGCCAAGAAGGACAGGGGTCCTACAATGAGCAGTTCTTC.

The chain carries TRBV5-1 and TRBJ2-7; 8 positions agree with TRBD2. The CDR3 is 14 amino acids. Looked up from germline, CDR1 is SGHRS and CDR2 is YFSETQ. V lost 2 bases to trimming and J lost 0 bases; unmatched junction nucleotides: 1. This CDR3 reads CASSFSGGSYEQYF. The CDR3 coding sequence is TGCGCCAGCAGCTTCAGCGGGGGCTCCTACGAGCAGTACTTC.

This chain links TRBV5-1 with TRBJ2-5; D is unresolved. CDR3 length: 14 amino acids. Germline-derived CDR1 and CDR2 are SGHRS and YFSETQ. The V end lost 4 bases, the J end lost 3 bases, and 13 bases lay between the germline ends. The CDR3 sequence: CASSPSRLEETQYF. DNA of the CDR3: TGCGCCAGCAGCCCCTCTAGACTGGAAGAGACCCAGTACTTC. The variable domain in full, completed from reference TRBV5-1 and TRBJ2-5, reads KAGVTQTPRYLIKTRGQQVTLSCSPISGHRSVSWYQQTPGQGLQFLFEYFSETQRNKGNFPGRFSGRQFSNSRSEMNVSTLELGDSALYLCASSPSRLEETQYFGPGTRLLVL.

Written as DNA, the CDR3 is TGCGCCAGCAGCCGATCGACAGGGGACAATCAGCCCCAGCATTTT. It encodes CASSRSTGDNQPQHF. This chain connects TRBV4-1 to TRBJ1-5; the match to TRBD1 covers 8 bases. With 4 bases clipped from V and 3 bases from J, the junction kept 5 bases outside the gene matches. There are 15 residues in the CDR3. From germline, CDR1 is MGHRA and CDR2 YSYEKL.

The gene calls are TRBV7-9 and TRBJ1-6; tentative D call: TRBD1 (6 bases). CDR1 is SEHNR, CDR2 FQNEAQ, per germline (reference sequence). V was clipped by 5 bases and J by 0 bases, with 17 bases between them. CDR3 size: 18 residues. CDR3 bases: TGTGCCAGCAGCACATCGGGACACCTGAGCTCCTATAATTCACCCCTCCACTTT. Its translation: CASSTSGHLSSYNSPLHF.

The chain carries TRBV6-5 and TRBJ1-3; TRBD1 agrees at 7 bases. This CDR3 region has 14 residues. V lost 7 bases to trimming and J lost 1 base; unmatched junction nucleotides: 4. Germline V gene sequence: CDR1 MNHEY, CDR2 SVGAGI. The CDR3 DNA sequence: TGTGCCAGCAAACAGGGGCATTCTGGAAACACCATATATTTT. Its protein is CASKQGHSGNTIYF.

J is TRBJ1-2 and V is TRBV27; D is unresolved. This CDR3 comprises 12 residues. The germline gives CDR1 MNHEY, CDR2 SMNVEV (reference sequence). Trimming removed 8 bases from V and 2 bases from J, with 9 bases in between. In nucleotides, the CDR3 is TGTGCCAGCCCCAGAAAAAACTATGGCTACACCTTC. It is translated as CASPRKNYGYTF.

V and J are TRBV30 and TRBJ2-1; D remains ambiguous. The CDR3 sequence is 14 residues long. Trimming shortened V by 0 bases and J by 4 bases, and 10 bases separated the two germline ends. CDR1 and CDR2 from the germline V gene are GTSNPN and SVGIG (reference sequence). Written as DNA, the CDR3 is TGTGCCTGGAGTGTTCTTAGAGGTTACAATGAGCAGTTCTTC. It codes for CAWSVLRGYNEQFF.

J is TRBJ1-1 and V is TRBV7-2, with D possibly TRBD1 on 5 matching bases. CDR1 is SGHTA and CDR2 is FQGNSA in the germline V gene. The germline V and J ends were trimmed by 4 bases and 2 bases, with 14 bases remaining between them. This CDR3 has 15 residues. The CDR3: CASSSTTGINTEAFF. The CDR3 bases are TGTGCCAGCAGCTCAACAACAGGAATTAACACTGAAGCTTTCTTT. The full variable domain, in which reference TRBV7-2 and TRBJ1-1 provide the parts outside the CDR3, is GAGVSQSPSNKVTEKGKDVELRCDPISGHTALYWYRQSLGQGLEFLIYFQGNSAPDKSGLPSDRFSAERTGGSVSTLTIQRTQQEDSAVYLCASSSTTGINTEAFFGQGTRLTVV.

The V gene is TRBV3-1 (or the pseudogene TRBV3-2), the J gene TRBJ2-7; D remains unclear. There are 14 residues in the CDR3. From germline, CDR1 is LGHDT and CDR2 YNNKEL (reference sequence). V gave up 0 bases and J gave up 1 base, with 7 bases separating them. Written as DNA, the CDR3 is TGTGCCAGCAGCCAAGATCCAAATTCCTACGAGCAGTACTTC. Its protein product is CASSQDPNSYEQYF.

This clone was counted only a few times. V and J are TRBV12-3 or TRBV12-4 and TRBJ1-5; D not resolved. V lost 4 bases and J lost 5, with 9 bases in between. The CDR3 runs 13 residues. CDR3 in DNA: TGTGCCAGCAGTTCGGGGATCCATCAGCCCCAGCATTTT. Translation: CASSSGIHQPQHF.

V and J are TRBV15 and TRBJ1-6; D is ambiguous. This CDR3 spans 12 amino acids. Looked up from germline, CDR1 is LNHNV and CDR2 is YYDKDF (reference sequence). V shed 4 bases and J shed 6 bases, with 4 bases lying between them. CDR3 protein: CATSTVNSPLHF. The CDR3 nucleotides read TGTGCCACCAGCACGGTTAATTCACCCCTCCACTTT.

The CDR3 DNA reads TGTGCCAGCAGCCCGCCGGGGACAGGGGCCCAAGAGACCCAGTACTTC. It specifies CASSPPGTGAQETQYF. The V and J genes are TRBV5-4 and TRBJ2-5; 10 positions agree with TRBD1. Germline loops: CDR1 SGHNT, CDR2 YYREEE (reference sequence). After removal of 4 bases from V and 1 base from J, the junction contained 7 bases not matched to a gene. CDR3 length: 16 residues.

The gene calls are TRBV4-1 and TRBJ1-3, with D maybe TRBD1 (6 bases). Germline values: CDR1 MGHRA, CDR2 YSYEKL. This CDR3 is built from 16 residues. Trimming shortened V by 1 base and J by 5 bases, and 15 bases separated the two germline ends. Here the CDR3 reads CASSQVGAGNRNTIYF. For the CDR3, the DNA is TGCGCCAGCAGCCAAGTGGGGGCAGGTAATAGAAACACCATATATTTT.

The CDR3 region is CASSSGGGIGGTYEQYF. CDR3 nucleotides: TGTGCCAGTAGTAGCGGCGGGGGGATCGGGGGGACCTACGAGCAGTACTTC. The chain employs TRBV19 and TRBJ2-7, with TRBD2 matching over 8 bases. The CDR3 is 17 amino acids. Trimming removed 4 bases from V and 2 bases from J; junction bases left unmatched: 13. Germline CDR1 and CDR2: LNHDA and SQIVND (reference sequence).

Here the CDR3 DNA reads TGTGCCAGCAGTCAAGGGGCTAGCGGTTCTCACAGGGCGCTGGCCAAAAACATTCAGTACTTC. It translates to CASSQGASGSHRALAKNIQYF. The rearrangement joins TRBV6-2 or TRBV6-3 to TRBJ2-4; D perhaps matches TRBD2 (7 bases). The CDR3 extends over 21 amino acids. Germline assignment: CDR1 MNHEY and CDR2 SVGEGT. Trimming removed 5 bases from V and 1 base from J, with 30 bases in between.

The chain recombines TRBV7-8 with TRBJ2-1, with D uncertain. In germline, CDR1 is SGHVS, CDR2 FQNEAQ. The CDR3 extends over 11 amino acids. Deletions cut 1 base from V and 11 bases from J, with 6 bases between. The CDR3 DNA reads as TGTGCCAGCAGCTTAGGCAGTCAGCAGTTCTTC. Its protein product is CASSLGSQQFF. The variable domain in full, completed from reference TRBV7-8 and TRBJ2-1, reads GAGVSQSPRYKVAKRGQDVALRCDPISGHVSLFWYQQALGQGPEFLTYFQNEAQLDKSGLPSDRFFAERPEGSVSTLKIQRTQQEDSAVYLCASSLGSQQFFGPGTRLTVL.

This clone appeared once. The chain uses TRBV30 and TRBJ2-6; D ambiguous. The CDR3 spans 15 residues. Deletions cut 5 bases from V and 3 bases from J, with 14 bases between. Germline loops: CDR1 GTSNPN, CDR2 SVGIG (reference sequence). CDR3 in amino acids: CAWGTSAGGANVLTF. The CDR3 nucleotides read TGTGCCTGGGGCACTTCTGCCGGTGGGGCCAACGTCCTGACTTTC.

The rearrangement uses TRBV18 and TRBJ2-5; a weak D match, TRBD2 (6 bases). Germline-derived CDR1 and CDR2 are KGHSH and LQKENI. Trimming shortened V by 2 bases and J by 2 bases, and 9 bases separated the two germline ends. The CDR3 is made up of 14 amino acids. The CDR3, as DNA: TGTGCCAGCTCACCAGTCGGAGGGCAAGAGACCCAGTACTTC. This translates into CASSPVGGQETQYF.

The V gene is TRBV14, the J gene TRBJ2-1, with D possibly matching TRBD2 (6 bases). V lost 0 bases to trimming and J lost 2 bases, with 20 bases between them. The length of the CDR3 is 19 residues. Germline CDR1 is SGHDN and CDR2 is FVKESK. CDR3 coding DNA: TGTGCCAGCAGCCAAGAAGGAGAGACGGCGGGACTGACCTACAATGAGCAGTTCTTC. It yields the protein CASSQEGETAGLTYNEQFF. The whole variable domain, filled in from reference TRBV14 and TRBJ2-1, reads EAGVTQFPSHSVIEKGQTVTLRCDPISGHDNLYWYRRVMGKEIKFLLHFVKESKQDESGMPNNRFLAERTGGTYSTLKVQPAELEDSGVYFCASSQEGETAGLTYNEQFFGPGTRLTVL.

This clone was counted only a few times. The chain joins TRBV7-2 to TRBJ1-3; D is uncertain. The CDR3 covers 14 residues. Trimming stripped 5 bases from V and 0 bases from J, with 8 bases between. Germline V gene sequence: CDR1 SGHTA, CDR2 FQGNSA. The CDR3: CASSPNFSGNTIYF. CDR3 sequence (DNA): TGTGCCAGCAGCCCAAACTTCTCTGGAAACACCATATATTTT.

This sequence joins TRBV6-1 and TRBJ1-4, with unresolved D. Trimming took 2 bases from V and 4 from J, leaving 8 bases between them. In germline, CDR1 is MNHNS, CDR2 SASEGT. The CDR3 runs to 14 residues. DNA of the CDR3: TGTGCCAGCAGTGAAACAGAGCTTAATGAAAAACTGTTTTTT. It yields the protein CASSETELNEKLFF.

The chain couples TRBV19 to TRBJ1-6; tentatively, D is TRBD1 (5 bases). Germline CDR1 and CDR2: LNHDA and SQIVND (reference sequence). Trimming stripped 5 bases from V and 9 bases from J, with 14 bases between. This CDR3 is built from 14 residues. The CDR3: CASSGSQGVSPLHF. CDR3 bases: TGTGCCAGTAGTGGTAGCCAGGGCGTTTCACCCCTCCACTTT.

The sample holds one count of this clone. The chain is built from TRBV7-8 and TRBJ2-3, with D tentatively TRBD2 (5 bases). Between the trimmed V and J ends, which lost 5 bases and 4 bases, there was a span of 19 bases. Germline CDR1 is SGHVS and CDR2 is FQNEAQ. The CDR3 runs 16 residues. CDR3 sequence (DNA): TGTGCCAGCAGCAAAAACCGGGATCCTGCCGCAGATACGCAGTATTTT. Protein product: CASSKNRDPAADTQYF.

This clone was observed once. The CDR3 loop is CASSPGLAGGITDTQYF. The CDR3 DNA sequence: TGTGCCAGCAGTCCTGGACTAGCGGGAGGAATCACAGATACGCAGTATTTT. The chain uses TRBV27 and TRBJ2-3, with 14 bases identical to TRBD2. The V segment lost 5 bases and the J segment 2 bases; nucleotides outside the gene matches: 6. Germline V gives CDR1 MNHEY, CDR2 SMNVEV (reference sequence). The CDR3 is made up of 17 amino acids.

This chain links TRBV7-2 with TRBJ2-5; 7 bases are shared with TRBD2. The junction had 5 bases not matched to a gene; V was cut back by 2 bases and J by 5 bases. CDR1 and CDR2 from the germline V gene are SGHTA and FQGNSA. This CDR3 region has 14 residues. CDR3 sequence (DNA): TGTGCCAGCAGCTTAAACGGGGGGTTTGAGACCCAGTACTTC. Translation gives CASSLNGGFETQYF.